This entry lists 9 T cell receptor beta chains sequenced from one sample in a study of blood T cell repertoires in COVID-19. The table came from immunoSEQ multiplex PCR; TCRdb's copy has only in-frame clones and leaves some out. The data contain about 140,000 clones, 70% to 90% of them singletons. Sequenced sample: PBMCs or T cells enriched from blood (not recorded which). These receptors originate from a woman in her forties or fifties with acute COVID-19.

The genes are TRBV6-5 and TRBJ2-1; TRBD2 agrees at 16 bases. The CDR3 runs 13 residues. The V and J ends lost 7 bases and 16 bases, in that order; junction bases with no gene match: 7. CDR1 and CDR2 from the germline V gene are MNHEY and SVGAGI. This CDR3 is CASTGTSGRAFFF. The CDR3 bases are TGTGCCAGCACCGGGACTAGCGGGAGGGCCTTCTTCTTC.

The chain employs TRBV4-1 and TRBJ2-1; TRBD2 matches 9 bases. This CDR3 region has 13 residues. The ends lost 6 bases at V and 3 bases at J; junction bases unmatched: 0. Germline V gene lookup returns CDR1 MGHRA and CDR2 YSYEKL. In DNA, the CDR3 is TGCGCCAGCAGGCGGGAGGGCTACAATGAGCAGTTCTTC. It encodes CASRREGYNEQFF.

This chain uses TRBV7-9 with TRBJ2-2; D is possibly TRBD2 (6 bases). Trimming left V 5 bases short and J 5 bases short, with 21 bases between. This CDR3 region has 17 residues. Germline V gives CDR1 SEHNR, CDR2 FQNEAQ (reference sequence). CDR3 DNA sequence: TGTGCCAGCAGCCCCTCTTCGGGAGTCGACATTACCGGGGAGCTGTTTTTT. This codes for CASSPSSGVDITGELFF. The whole variable domain, remainder taken from reference TRBV7-9 and TRBJ2-2, is DTGVSQNPRHKITKRGQNVTFRCDPISEHNRLYWYRQTLGQGPEFLTYFQNEAQLEKSRLLSDRFSAERPKGSFSTLEIQRTEQGDSAMYLCASSPSSGVDITGELFFGEGSRLTVL.

The chain couples TRBV7-8 to TRBJ2-7, with 10 bases aligning to TRBD1. This CDR3 spans 14 amino acids. Trimming removed 2 bases from V and 7 bases from J; junction bases left unmatched: 5. Germline values: CDR1 SGHVS, CDR2 FQNEAQ. The CDR3: CASSLRQGAWEQYF. The CDR3 DNA is TGTGCCAGCAGCTTAAGACAGGGGGCTTGGGAGCAGTACTTC.

The chain recombines TRBV5-4 with TRBJ2-1, with 8 bases fitting TRBD1. V was pared by 4 bases and J by 7 bases, with 7 bases of the junction left unmatched. This CDR3 region has 14 residues. The V gene's germline CDR1 is SGHNT and CDR2 YYREEE (reference sequence). CDR3 bases: TGTGCCAGCAGCGAGGCAGGGGGCTGGAATGAGCAGTTCTTC. Protein product: CASSEAGGWNEQFF. Full variable domain (missing parts from reference TRBV5-4 and TRBJ2-1): ETGVTQSPTHLIKTRGQQVTLRCSSQSGHNTVSWYQQALGQGPQFIFQYYREEENGRGNFPPRFSGLQFPNYSSELNVNALELDDSALYLCASSEAGGWNEQFFGPGTRLTVL.

The rearrangement links TRBV2 to TRBJ1-5, with a weak D call TRBD1 (5 bases). CDR1 is SNHLY and CDR2 is FYNNEI in the germline V gene. The CDR3 is 15 amino acids. Trimming took off 3 bases at V and 0 bases at J, with 9 bases between the two ends. CDR3 amino acids: CASSEARASNQPQHF. Here the CDR3 DNA reads TGTGCCAGCAGTGAGGCCAGGGCTAGCAATCAGCCCCAGCATTTT. Using reference TRBV2 and TRBJ1-5 for the parts outside the CDR3, the full variable domain is EPEVTQTPSHQVTQMGQEVILRCVPISNHLYFYWYRQILGQKVEFLVSFYNNEISEKSEIFDDQFSVERPDGSNFTLKIRSTKLEDSAMYFCASSEARASNQPQHFGDGTRLSIL.

This chain uses TRBV28 with TRBJ2-2, with D maybe TRBD2 (5 bases). V was clipped by 7 bases and J by 6 bases, with 18 bases between them. Germline CDR1 MDHEN, CDR2 SYDVKM. The CDR3 runs to 15 residues. The CDR3 loop reads CASIFSLTSSGELFF. The CDR3 DNA sequence: TGTGCCAGCATTTTTTCCCTTACTAGTTCCGGGGAGCTGTTTTTT.

The V gene is TRBV28, the J gene TRBJ1-1; no definite D call. V gave up 2 bases and J gave up 1 base, with 5 bases separating them. CDR1 MDHEN and CDR2 SYDVKM come from the germline V gene. The CDR3 consists of 13 residues. CDR3 sequence: CASSLGANTEAFF. The CDR3 nucleotides are TGTGCCAGCAGTTTAGGAGCGAACACTGAAGCTTTCTTT.

The V gene is TRBV5-1, the J gene TRBJ2-7; 8 nucleotides align to TRBD1. CDR1 SGHRS and CDR2 YFSETQ come from the germline V gene. Trimming took 2 bases from V and 2 from J; bases not matched to a gene: 12. This CDR3 comprises 17 residues. The CDR3 sequence: CASSFRSGRTGTYEQYF. The DNA of the CDR3 is TGCGCCAGCAGCTTTAGATCGGGTAGGACAGGGACCTACGAGCAGTACTTC.